This T cell receptor beta chain was captured in a study of patients and donors after allogeneic stem cell transplantation. TCRdb independently ran MiXCR on the RT-PCR reads; one entry per CDR3 protein. The sample records approximately 150,000 distinct CDR3 sequences, over 35% being singletons. From germline, CDR1 is LGHNA and CDR2 YSLEER. Trimming left V 1 base short and J 8 bases short, with 23 bases between. This CDR3 is 18 amino acids long. This clonotype originated in a human donor who was either an allogeneic HSCT recipient or a stem cell or donor lymphocyte infusion donor (not recorded which). It is not recorded whose cells these are; they may come from a transplant donor. V and J are TRBV4-3 and TRBJ1-4; D is undetermined. The sample taken for sequencing was blood, either unsorted or a sorted T cell fraction (not recorded which). CDR3 in DNA: TGCGCCAGCAGCCAAGGCCCCCGGCGCCGGGATGGAAACGAAAAACTGTTTTTT. As protein: CASSQGPRRRDGNEKLFF.